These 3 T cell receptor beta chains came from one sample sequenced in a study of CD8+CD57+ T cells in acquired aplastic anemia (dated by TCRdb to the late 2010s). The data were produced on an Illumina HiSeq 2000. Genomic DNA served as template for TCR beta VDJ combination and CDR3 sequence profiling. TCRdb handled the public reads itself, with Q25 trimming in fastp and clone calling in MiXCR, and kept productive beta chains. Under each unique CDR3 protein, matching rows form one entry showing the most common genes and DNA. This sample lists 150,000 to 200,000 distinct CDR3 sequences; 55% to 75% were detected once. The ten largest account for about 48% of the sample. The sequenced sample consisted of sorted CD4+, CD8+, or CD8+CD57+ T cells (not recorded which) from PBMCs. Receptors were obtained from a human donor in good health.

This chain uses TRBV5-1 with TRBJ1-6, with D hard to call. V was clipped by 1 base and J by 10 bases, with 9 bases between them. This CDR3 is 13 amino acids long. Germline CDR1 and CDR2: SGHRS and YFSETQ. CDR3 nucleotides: TGCGCCAGCAGCTTGACGAATGAATCACCCCTCCACTTT. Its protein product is CASSLTNESPLHF.

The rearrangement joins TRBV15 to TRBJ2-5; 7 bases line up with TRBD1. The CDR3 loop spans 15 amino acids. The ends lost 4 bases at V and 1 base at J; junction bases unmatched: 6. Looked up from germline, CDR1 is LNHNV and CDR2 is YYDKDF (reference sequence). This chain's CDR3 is CATSTRQGPQETQYF. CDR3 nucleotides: TGTGCCACCAGCACTAGACAGGGCCCCCAAGAGACCCAGTACTTC.

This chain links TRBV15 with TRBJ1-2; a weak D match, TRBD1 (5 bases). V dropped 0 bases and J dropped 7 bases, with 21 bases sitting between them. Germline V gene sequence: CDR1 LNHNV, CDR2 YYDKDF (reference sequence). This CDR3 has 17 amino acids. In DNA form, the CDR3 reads TGTGCCACCAGCAGAGATCTAACCCCGACAACAGGTGCTGGCTACACCTTC. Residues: CATSRDLTPTTGAGYTF.